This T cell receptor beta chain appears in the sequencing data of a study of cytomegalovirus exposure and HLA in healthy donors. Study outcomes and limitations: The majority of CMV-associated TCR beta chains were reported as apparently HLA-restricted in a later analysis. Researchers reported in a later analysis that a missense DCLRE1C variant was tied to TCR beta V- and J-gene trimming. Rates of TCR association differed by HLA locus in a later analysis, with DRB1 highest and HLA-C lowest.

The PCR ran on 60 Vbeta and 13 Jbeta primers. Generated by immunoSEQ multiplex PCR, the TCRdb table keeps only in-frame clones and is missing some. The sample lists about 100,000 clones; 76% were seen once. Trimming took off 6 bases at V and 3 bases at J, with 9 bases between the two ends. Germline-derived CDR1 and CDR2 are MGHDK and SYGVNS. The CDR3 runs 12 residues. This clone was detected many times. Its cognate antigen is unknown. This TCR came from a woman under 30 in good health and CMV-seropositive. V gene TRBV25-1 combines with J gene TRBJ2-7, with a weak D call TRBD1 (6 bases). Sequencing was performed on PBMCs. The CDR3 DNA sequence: TGTGCCAGCAGCGACAGGTTCTACGAGCAGTACTTC. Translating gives CASSDRFYEQYF.